The rows below give T cell receptor beta chains drawn from one sample of a study of identical twins. TCRdb processed the 5' RACE reads anew with MiXCR; each CDR3 protein has one entry. The sample consists of some 600,000 distinct CDR3 sequences, under 8.5% of them appearing once. These data also featured in a second study, about yellow fever vaccine responses in identical twins.

Material for sequencing was PBMCs. These receptors all stem from a woman aged 18-35 years in good health. Both conserved end residues are part of each CDR3. D genes are given only for firm matches. Expanded clones get a size class; other rows say once, few or many, or leave the size out.

j_call d_call v_call clone_size cdr3_aa cdr3_nt
TRBJ1-6 . TRBV7-8 few CASSPLVGPRSSYNSPLHF TGTGCCAGCAGCCCATTGGTAGGACCAAGGAGCTCCTATAATTCACCCCTCCACTTT
TRBJ1-2 . TRBV12-3/TRBV12-4 many CASSLSGAGSYGYTF TGTGCCAGCAGTTTATCAGGGGCGGGGAGCTATGGCTACACCTTC
TRBJ2-1 . TRBV12-3/TRBV12-4 few CASSLVAIHSSF TGTGCCAGCAGTTTAGTGGCTATCCATAGTTCCTTC
TRBJ1-5 TRBD1 TRBV15 . CATSRQGASQPQHF TGTGCCACCAGCAGACAGGGGGCTAGTCAGCCCCAGCATTTT
TRBJ2-2 TRBD2 TRBV6-1 . CASSPGGAGTGELFF TGTGCCAGCAGTCCCGGGGGGGCGGGGACCGGGGAGCTGTTTTTT
TRBJ2-1 TRBD2 TRBV7-6 few CASSLGGGSRSEQFF TGTGCCAGCAGCTTAGGGGGAGGGTCCCGCAGTGAGCAGTTCTTC
TRBJ2-2 . TRBV15 few CATNLFPNTGELFF TGTGCCACCAACCTTTTTCCGAACACCGGGGAGCTGTTTTTT
TRBJ2-1 . TRBV21-1 many CASSPHLASGSNEQFF TGTGCCAGCAGCCCCCATTTAGCTAGCGGGAGCAATGAGCAGTTCTTC
TRBJ2-1 . TRBV20-1 few CSARDRLAAPRGGQFF TGCAGTGCTAGAGATCGTTTAGCGGCCCCTCGTGGGGGGCAGTTCTTC
TRBJ2-5 . TRBV5-1 . CASSLVTSGPEETQYF TGCGCCAGCAGCTTGGTGACCAGCGGACCAGAAGAGACCCAGTACTTC
TRBJ1-2 TRBD1 TRBV20-1 few CSAPVTGVYGYTF TGCAGTGCCCCGGTGACAGGGGTATATGGCTACACCTTC
TRBJ2-1 TRBD1 TRBV28 . CASSLSRTGWGNNEQFF TGTGCCAGCAGTTTATCGAGGACAGGGTGGGGGAACAATGAGCAGTTCTTC
TRBJ1-6 . TRBV12-3/TRBV12-4 . CASSLSSQGRNSPLHF TGTGCCAGCAGTTTGAGCTCCCAGGGAAGGAATTCACCCCTCCACTTT
TRBJ2-4 . TRBV5-1 . CASSLGEPENIQYF TGCGCCAGCAGCTTGGGGGAGCCAGAAAACATTCAGTACTTC
TRBJ2-2 . TRBV6-4 . CASRGYFGELFF TGTGCCAGCAGGGGGTACTTCGGGGAGCTGTTTTTT
TRBJ2-2 . TRBV7-3 few CASTTLNTGELFF TGTGCCAGCACTACTCTAAACACCGGGGAGCTGTTTTTT
TRBJ2-5 . TRBV28 . CASSPGFKTQYF TGTGCCAGCAGTCCCGGGTTTAAGACCCAGTACTTC
TRBJ2-2 TRBD1 TRBV6-4 few CASRTGSDTGELFF TGTGCCAGCAGGACAGGGTCCGACACCGGGGAGCTGTTTTTT
TRBJ2-7 TRBD2 TRBV20-1 few CSARISGRAEGSYEQYF TGCAGTGCTAGAATTAGCGGGAGGGCCGAGGGGTCCTACGAGCAGTACTTC
TRBJ1-2 . TRBV12-3/TRBV12-4 few CASSPRENSIFYGYTF TGTGCCAGCAGCCCCCGTGAGAACAGCATCTTCTATGGCTACACCTTC
TRBJ1-1 TRBD1 TRBV12-3/TRBV12-4 . CASSFGRGRVFGAFF TGTGCCAGCAGTTTTGGCAGGGGGAGGGTTTTTGGAGCTTTCTTT
TRBJ2-6 TRBD1 TRBV5-1 . CASSVDRPSGANVLTF TGCGCCAGCAGCGTGGACAGGCCCTCTGGGGCCAACGTCCTGACTTTC